These 9 T cell receptor beta chains share one sample of origin, sequenced in a study of T cells in Graves' hyperthyroidism and ophthalmopathy. RNA transcripts gave rise to amplified TCR beta CDR3 regions. The HTBI primer set drove a first-round RT-PCR of the TCR CDR3. MiXCR, applied by TCRdb to the multiplex PCR reads, yields one record per CDR3 protein. This sample has approximately 300,000 distinct CDR3 sequences, with roughly 19% found just once. Material: blood. These receptors were collected from a man aged 50 to 59 with Graves' ophthalmopathy.

This clonotype has more than one count but fewer than ten. The chain is built from TRBV28 and TRBJ1-1, with D possibly being TRBD1 (6 bases). V lost 7 bases, J lost 7 bases, and 19 bases lay in between. The CDR3 spans 14 residues. CDR1 is MDHEN, CDR2 SYDVKM, per germline. CDR3 region: CASNPGGAIHEAFF. The CDR3 DNA follows: TGTGCCAGCAACCCGGGGGGGGCGATTCATGAAGCTTTCTTT.

This clonotype occurred once. The chain recombines TRBV6-1 with TRBJ1-2; 7 positions agree with TRBD1. Per germline, CDR1 MNHNS and CDR2 SASEGT. Germline trimming cut 6 bases from V and 2 bases from J; bases unmatched to any gene: 3. The CDR3 is made up of 13 amino acids. The CDR3 DNA is TGTGCCAGCAGGACACAGGGGAACTATGGCTACACCTTC. Protein product: CASRTQGNYGYTF.

This clonotype was recorded at least ten times. The CDR3 DNA is TGTGCCAGCAGTGAAATACGGGGACGGTTTACCGGGGAGCTGTTTTTT. It encodes CASSEIRGRFTGELFF. The rearrangement uses TRBV6-1 and TRBJ2-2; D possibly uses TRBD1 or TRBD2 (5 bases each). V lost 2 bases, J lost 5 bases, and 15 bases lay in between. Looked up from germline, CDR1 is MNHNS and CDR2 is SASEGT. CDR3 size: 16 residues.

Many counts were recorded for this clonotype. This sequence joins TRBV12-3 or TRBV12-4 and TRBJ1-5, with no clear D. Trimming stripped 4 bases from V and 7 bases from J, with 14 bases between. The CDR3 runs 14 residues. The CDR3 nucleotides are TGTGCCAGCAGTTCCGGGATCTCTTCCCAGCCCCAGCATTTT. This sequence encodes CASSSGISSQPQHF.

This clonotype was found many times. V usage is TRBV7-6 and J usage is TRBJ2-3; TRBD2 matches 7 bases. The CDR3 is made up of 16 amino acids. Per germline, CDR1 SGHVS and CDR2 FNYEAQ. Germline trimming cut 5 bases from V and 4 bases from J; bases unmatched to any gene: 12. The CDR3, as DNA: TGTGCCAGCAGCCGGACCCTAGCGGTGGTCGCAGATACGCAGTATTTT. Encoded protein: CASSRTLAVVADTQYF.

The chain recombines TRBV20-1 with TRBJ2-2; D is unclear. The CDR3 covers 11 residues. Trimming pared 6 bases from V and 5 bases from J, leaving 7 bases between. The germline V gene has CDR1 DFQATT and CDR2 SNEGSKA (reference sequence). CDR3 sequence: CSATETGELFF. The CDR3 DNA sequence: TGCAGTGCCACCGAGACCGGGGAGCTGTTTTTT.

The J gene is TRBJ2-1, the V gene TRBV24-1; TRBD2 agrees at 13 bases. J was trimmed by 5 bases and V by 10 bases; bases with no gene match: 7. The CDR3 loop spans 15 amino acids. Germline loops: CDR1 KGHDR, CDR2 SFDVKD. DNA of the CDR3: TGTGCCACTGGGACTAGCGGGGCTGGACACAATGAGCAGTTCTTC. Translated: CATGTSGAGHNEQFF.

This clonotype was seen more than once but under ten times. The rearrangement joins TRBV9 to TRBJ2-3; possibly TRBD2 for D (6 bases). The CDR3 is 14 residues long. CDR1 and CDR2 from the germline V gene are SGDLS and YYNGEE. Trimming took off 7 bases at V and 1 base at J, with 13 bases between the two ends. CDR3 sequence reads: CASAGISGTDTQYF. The CDR3 nucleotides are TGTGCCAGCGCGGGGATCTCTGGCACAGATACGCAGTATTTT.

The rearrangement uses TRBV28 and TRBJ2-1; D is perhaps TRBD2 (5 bases). The CDR3 contains 11 residues. Germline V CDR1 and CDR2: MDHEN, SYDVKM. V was trimmed by 6 bases and J by 8 bases, leaving 8 bases between them. The CDR3 coding sequence is TGTGCCAGCAGCCCGGAGGATGAGCAGTTCTTC. Translation: CASSPEDEQFF. Drawing the rest from reference TRBV28 and TRBJ2-1, the complete variable domain is DVKVTQSSRYLVKRTGEKVFLECVQDMDHENMFWYRQDPGLGLRLIYFSYDVKMKEKGDIPEGYSVSREKKERFSLILESASTNQTSMYLCASSPEDEQFFGPGTRLTVL.